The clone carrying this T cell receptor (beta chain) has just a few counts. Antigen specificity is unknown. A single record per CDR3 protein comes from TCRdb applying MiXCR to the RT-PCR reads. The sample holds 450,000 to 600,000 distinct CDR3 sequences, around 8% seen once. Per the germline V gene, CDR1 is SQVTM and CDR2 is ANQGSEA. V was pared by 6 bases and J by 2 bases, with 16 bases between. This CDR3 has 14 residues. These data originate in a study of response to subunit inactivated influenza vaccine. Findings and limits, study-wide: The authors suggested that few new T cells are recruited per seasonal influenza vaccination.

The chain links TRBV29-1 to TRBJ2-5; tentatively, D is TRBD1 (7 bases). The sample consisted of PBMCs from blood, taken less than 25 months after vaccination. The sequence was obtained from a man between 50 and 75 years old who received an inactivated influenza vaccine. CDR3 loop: CSVYAQGRQETQYF. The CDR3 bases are TGCAGCGTATATGCACAGGGGAGGCAAGAGACCCAGTACTTC.